Below are 4 T cell receptor beta chains sequenced from a single sample in a study of T cell repertoires in cytomegalovirus infection (dated by TCRdb to the late 2010s). Sequencing relied on an Illumina HiSeq 1500. TCRdb took the public reads, trimmed them with fastp at Q25, ran MiXCR for clone calling and kept in-frame beta chains. Rows matching on CDR3 protein sequence are summarized as one entry with the most common DNA and genes. The sample table lists 200,000 to 250,000 distinct CDR3 sequences, roughly 20% of them with a count of one. The top ten constitute roughly 20% of the sample. Sequencing was performed on CD8+ T cells from PBMCs. All receptors come from a human donor in good health (CMV status not recorded). Some clones in this sample may be carry-over from other donors' samples.

The table lists this clonotype with many counts. The DNA for the CDR3 is TGTGCCAGCAGTTTAGCTCCGGGGGGGAGCACTGAAGCTTTCTTT. Translating it yields CASSLAPGGSTEAFF. The J gene is TRBJ1-1, the V gene TRBV12-3 or TRBV12-4; possibly TRBD1 for D (5 bases). V shed 0 bases and J shed 4 bases, with 12 bases lying between them. The CDR3 has 15 amino acids.

This clonotype showed up many times. The chain joins TRBV27 to TRBJ1-5, with D maybe TRBD1 (5 bases). This CDR3 is 14 amino acids long. V was clipped by 6 bases and J by 3 bases, with 12 bases between them. The V gene's germline CDR1 is MNHEY and CDR2 SMNVEV (reference sequence). In nucleotides, the CDR3 is TGTGCCAGCAGCACTACAGGATTCAATCAGCCCCAGCATTTT. It specifies CASSTTGFNQPQHF.

This clonotype was counted at least ten times. The J gene is TRBJ1-2, the V gene TRBV12-3 or TRBV12-4; D is undetermined. The CDR3 has 14 amino acids. The germline V and J ends were trimmed by 5 bases and 0 bases, with 10 bases remaining between them. In DNA form, the CDR3 reads TGTGCCAGCAGTCTTTCTCACGCTAACTATGGCTACACCTTC. It encodes CASSLSHANYGYTF.

This clonotype occurred once. At one boundary the junction diverges from the germline segment, which might be a read error. V and J are TRBV15 and TRBJ2-3; D gene uncertain. Per the germline V gene, CDR1 is LNHNV and CDR2 is YYDKDF (reference sequence). The CDR3 has 15 amino acids. The CDR3 sequence is CASSRDLGRTDTQYF. The CDR3 nucleotides are TGTGCCTCCAGCAGAGATCTTGGTCGCACAGATACGCAGTATTTT.